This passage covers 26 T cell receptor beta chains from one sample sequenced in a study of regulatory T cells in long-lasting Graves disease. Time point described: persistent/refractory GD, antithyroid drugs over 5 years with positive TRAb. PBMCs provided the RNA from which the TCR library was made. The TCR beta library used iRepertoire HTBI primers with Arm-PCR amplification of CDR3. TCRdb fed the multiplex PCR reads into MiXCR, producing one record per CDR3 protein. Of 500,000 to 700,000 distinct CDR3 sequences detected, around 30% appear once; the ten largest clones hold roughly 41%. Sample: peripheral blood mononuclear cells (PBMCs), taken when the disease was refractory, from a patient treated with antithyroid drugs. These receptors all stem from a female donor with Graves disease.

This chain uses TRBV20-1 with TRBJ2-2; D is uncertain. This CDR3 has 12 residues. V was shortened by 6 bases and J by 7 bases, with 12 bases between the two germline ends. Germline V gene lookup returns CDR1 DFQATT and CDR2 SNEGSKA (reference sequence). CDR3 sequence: CSAGRENGELFF. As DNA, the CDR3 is TGCAGTGCAGGAAGAGAGAACGGGGAGCTGTTTTTT.

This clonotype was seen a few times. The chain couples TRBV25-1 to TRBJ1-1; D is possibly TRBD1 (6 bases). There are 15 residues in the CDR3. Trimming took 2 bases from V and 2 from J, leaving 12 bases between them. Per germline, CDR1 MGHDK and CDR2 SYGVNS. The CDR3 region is CASSETGKVNTEAFF. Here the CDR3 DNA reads TGTGCCAGCAGTGAAACAGGGAAAGTAAACACTGAAGCTTTCTTT.

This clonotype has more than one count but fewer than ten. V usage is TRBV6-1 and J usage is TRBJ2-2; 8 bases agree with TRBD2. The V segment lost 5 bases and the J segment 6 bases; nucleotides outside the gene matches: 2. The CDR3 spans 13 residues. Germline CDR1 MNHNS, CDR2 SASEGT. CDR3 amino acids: CASSQLAAGELFF. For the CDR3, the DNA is TGTGCCAGCAGTCAACTAGCGGCCGGGGAGCTGTTTTTT.

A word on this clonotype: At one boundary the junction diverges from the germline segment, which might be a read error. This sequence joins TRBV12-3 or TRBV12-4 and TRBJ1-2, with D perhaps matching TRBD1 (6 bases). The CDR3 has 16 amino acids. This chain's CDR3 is CASSFKGHRDTEGYSF. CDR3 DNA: TGTGCCAGCAGTTTTAAGGGGCACAGGGACACGGAAGGCTACTCCTTC.

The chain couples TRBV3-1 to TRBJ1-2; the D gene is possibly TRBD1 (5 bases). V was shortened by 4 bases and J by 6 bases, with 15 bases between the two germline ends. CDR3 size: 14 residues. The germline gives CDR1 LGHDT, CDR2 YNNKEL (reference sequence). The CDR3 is CASSLGRLTNGYTF. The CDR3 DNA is TGTGCCAGCAGCCTGGGACGGCTTACCAATGGCTACACCTTC.

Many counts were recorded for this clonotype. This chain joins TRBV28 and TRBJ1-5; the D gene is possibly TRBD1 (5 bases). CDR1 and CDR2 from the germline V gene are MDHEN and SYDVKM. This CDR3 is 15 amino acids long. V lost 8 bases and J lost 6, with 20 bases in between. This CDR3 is CASQKTDERGQPQHF. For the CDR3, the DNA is TGTGCCAGCCAAAAGACAGATGAAAGGGGTCAGCCCCAGCATTTT.

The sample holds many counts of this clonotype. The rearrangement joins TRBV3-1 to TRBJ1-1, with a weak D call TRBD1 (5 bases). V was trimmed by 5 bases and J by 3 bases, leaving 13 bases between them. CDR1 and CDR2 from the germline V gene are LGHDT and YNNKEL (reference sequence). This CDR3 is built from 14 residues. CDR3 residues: CASSRWEGHTEAFF. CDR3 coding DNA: TGTGCCAGCAGCAGATGGGAGGGACACACTGAAGCTTTCTTT.

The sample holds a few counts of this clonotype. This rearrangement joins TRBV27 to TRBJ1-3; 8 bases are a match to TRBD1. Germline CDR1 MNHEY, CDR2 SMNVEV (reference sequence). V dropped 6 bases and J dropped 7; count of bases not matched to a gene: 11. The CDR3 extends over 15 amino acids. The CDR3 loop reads CASRPKGQGGNTIYF. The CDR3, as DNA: TGTGCCAGCAGACCCAAAGGACAGGGTGGCAACACCATATATTTT.

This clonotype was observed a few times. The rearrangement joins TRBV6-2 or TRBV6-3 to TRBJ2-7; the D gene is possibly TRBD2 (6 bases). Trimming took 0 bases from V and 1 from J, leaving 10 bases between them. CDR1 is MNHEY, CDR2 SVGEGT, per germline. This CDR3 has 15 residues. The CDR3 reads CASSYSVGTSYEQYF. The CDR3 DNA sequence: TGTGCCAGCAGTTACTCGGTAGGGACTTCCTACGAGCAGTACTTC.

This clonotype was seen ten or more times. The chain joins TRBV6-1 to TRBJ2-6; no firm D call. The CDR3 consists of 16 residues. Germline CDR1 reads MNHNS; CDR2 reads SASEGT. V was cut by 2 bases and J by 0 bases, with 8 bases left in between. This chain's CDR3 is CASSEHSPSGANVLTF. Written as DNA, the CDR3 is TGTGCCAGCAGTGAACACAGTCCCTCTGGGGCCAACGTCCTGACTTTC.

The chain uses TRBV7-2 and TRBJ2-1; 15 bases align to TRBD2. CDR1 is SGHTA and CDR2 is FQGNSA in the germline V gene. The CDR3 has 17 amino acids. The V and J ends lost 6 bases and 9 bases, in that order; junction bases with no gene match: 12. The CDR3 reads CASSPTAPGLAGGEQFF. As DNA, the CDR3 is TGTGCCAGCAGTCCAACAGCACCGGGACTAGCGGGAGGTGAGCAGTTCTTC.

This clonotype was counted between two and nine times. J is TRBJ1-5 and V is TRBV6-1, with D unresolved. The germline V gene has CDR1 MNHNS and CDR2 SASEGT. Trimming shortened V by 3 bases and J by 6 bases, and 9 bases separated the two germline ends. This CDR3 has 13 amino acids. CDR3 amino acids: CASSEAMVQPQHF. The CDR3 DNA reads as TGTGCCAGCAGTGAGGCTATGGTTCAGCCCCAGCATTTT.

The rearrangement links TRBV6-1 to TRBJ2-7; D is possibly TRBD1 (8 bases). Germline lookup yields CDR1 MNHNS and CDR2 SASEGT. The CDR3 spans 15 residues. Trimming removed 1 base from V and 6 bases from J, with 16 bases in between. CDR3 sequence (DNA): TGTGCCAGCAGTGAAGAGGCGGGAGACAGGGGCGAGCAGTACTTC. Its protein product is CASSEEAGDRGEQYF.

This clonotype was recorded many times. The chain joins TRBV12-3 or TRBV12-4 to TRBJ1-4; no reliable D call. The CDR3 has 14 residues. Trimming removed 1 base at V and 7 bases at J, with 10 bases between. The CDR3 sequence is CASSLGFSLEKLFF. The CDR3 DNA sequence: TGTGCCAGCAGTTTAGGGTTTAGTCTTGAAAAACTGTTTTTT.

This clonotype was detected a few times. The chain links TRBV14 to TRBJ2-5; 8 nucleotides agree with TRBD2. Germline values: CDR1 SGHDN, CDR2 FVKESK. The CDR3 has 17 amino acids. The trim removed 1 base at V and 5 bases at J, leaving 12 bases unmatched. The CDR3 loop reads CASSQVRLWTGGETQYF. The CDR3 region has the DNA TGTGCCAGCAGCCAAGTGAGATTATGGACGGGAGGGGAGACCCAGTACTTC.

The CDR3 DNA reads TGTGCCAGCAGCGTAAACCCTCGGGAACTAGCGGGAGTGGAGGCGCAAGAGACCCAGTACTTC. The encoded protein is CASSVNPRELAGVEAQETQYF. The chain has TRBV9 and TRBJ2-5; 11 bases match TRBD2. The ends lost 1 base at V and 2 bases at J; junction bases unmatched: 19. From germline, CDR1 is SGDLS and CDR2 YYNGEE. This CDR3 comprises 21 residues.

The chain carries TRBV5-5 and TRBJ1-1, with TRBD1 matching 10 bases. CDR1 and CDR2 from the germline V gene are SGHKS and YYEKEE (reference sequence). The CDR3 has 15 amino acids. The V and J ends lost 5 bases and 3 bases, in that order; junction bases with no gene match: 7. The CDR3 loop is CASSFWDRGDTEAFF. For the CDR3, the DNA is TGTGCCAGCAGTTTTTGGGACAGGGGAGACACTGAAGCTTTCTTT.

The CDR3 DNA reads as TGCGCCAGCAGCTTGGCCCTCTCACCCGCGCTAGGGGAGCTGTTTTTT. This codes for CASSLALSPALGELFF. The gene calls are TRBV5-1 and TRBJ2-2; D ambiguous. In germline, CDR1 is SGHRS, CDR2 YFSETQ. The CDR3 loop spans 16 amino acids. The germline V and J ends were trimmed by 0 bases and 8 bases, with 17 bases remaining between them.

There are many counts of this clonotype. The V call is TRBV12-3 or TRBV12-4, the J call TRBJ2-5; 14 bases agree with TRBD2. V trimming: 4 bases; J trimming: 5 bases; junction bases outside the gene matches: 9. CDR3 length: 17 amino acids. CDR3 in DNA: TGTGCCAGCAGTTCAAGAAGACTAGCGGGAGGGGGGGAGACCCAGTACTTC. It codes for CASSSRRLAGGGETQYF.

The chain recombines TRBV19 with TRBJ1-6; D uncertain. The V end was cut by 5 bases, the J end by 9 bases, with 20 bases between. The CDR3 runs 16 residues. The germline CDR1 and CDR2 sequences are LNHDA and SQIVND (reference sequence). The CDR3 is CASSLGRTPGPSPLHF. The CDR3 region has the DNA TGTGCCAGTAGTCTAGGACGGACGCCGGGCCCTTCACCCCTCCACTTT.

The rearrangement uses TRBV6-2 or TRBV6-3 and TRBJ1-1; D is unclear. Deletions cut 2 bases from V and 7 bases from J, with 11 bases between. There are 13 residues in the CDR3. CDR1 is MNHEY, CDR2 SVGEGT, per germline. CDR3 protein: CASSYHYDIEAFF. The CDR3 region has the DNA TGTGCCAGCAGTTACCACTATGACATTGAAGCTTTCTTT.

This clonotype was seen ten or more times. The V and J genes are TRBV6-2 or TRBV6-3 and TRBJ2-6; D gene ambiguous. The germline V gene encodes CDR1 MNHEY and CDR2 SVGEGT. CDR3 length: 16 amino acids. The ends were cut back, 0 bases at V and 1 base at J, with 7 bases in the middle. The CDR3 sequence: CASSYSPGSGANVLTF. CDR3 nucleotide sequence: TGTGCCAGCAGTTACTCCCCCGGGTCTGGGGCCAACGTCCTGACTTTC.

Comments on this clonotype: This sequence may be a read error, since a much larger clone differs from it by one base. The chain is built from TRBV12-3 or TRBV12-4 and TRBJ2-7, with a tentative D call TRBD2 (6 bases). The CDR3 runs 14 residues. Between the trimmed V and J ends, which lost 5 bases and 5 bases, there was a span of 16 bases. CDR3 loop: CASSEYNGGNEQYF. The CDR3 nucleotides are TGTGCCAGCAGTGAATATAACGGGGGTAACGAGCAGTACTTC.

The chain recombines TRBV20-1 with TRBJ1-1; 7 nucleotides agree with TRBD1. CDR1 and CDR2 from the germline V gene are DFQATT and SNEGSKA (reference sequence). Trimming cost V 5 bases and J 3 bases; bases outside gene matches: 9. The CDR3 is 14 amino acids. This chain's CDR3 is CSASRQGGYTEAFF. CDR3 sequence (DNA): TGCAGTGCTTCTCGACAGGGCGGTTACACTGAAGCTTTCTTT.

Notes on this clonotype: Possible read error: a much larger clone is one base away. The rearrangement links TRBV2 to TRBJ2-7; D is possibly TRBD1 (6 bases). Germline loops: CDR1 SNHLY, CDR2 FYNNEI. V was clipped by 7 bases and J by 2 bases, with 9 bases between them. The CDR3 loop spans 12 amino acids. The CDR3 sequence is CASKGDTYEQYF. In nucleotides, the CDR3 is TGTGCCAGCAAGGGGGATACCTACGAGCAGTACTTC.

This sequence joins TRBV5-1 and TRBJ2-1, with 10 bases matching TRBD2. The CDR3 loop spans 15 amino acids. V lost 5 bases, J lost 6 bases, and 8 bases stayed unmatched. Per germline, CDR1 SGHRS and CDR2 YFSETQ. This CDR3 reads CASSASGLAVNEQFF. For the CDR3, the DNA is TGCGCCAGCAGTGCGTCAGGACTAGCGGTCAATGAGCAGTTCTTC.